Detailed here is one TCR beta chain. This clonotype was seen many times. Its recognized antigen is unknown. No qualities accompany the bases; no much larger clone lies one base away. This sample stems from a study of T-cell reconstitution after alpha-beta-depleted transplantation in children (dated by TCRdb to between 2015 and 2016). General notes on the study: The study quantitatively tracked T-cell immune reconstitution after TCRalphabeta/CD19-depleted allogeneic hematopoietic cell transplantation in children using TCR repertoire profiling. General conclusions and limits of the study: The high TCRbeta diversity at day 60 in some patients was ascribed to recipient T cells and intrathymic progenitors that had survived conditioning. The apparently early recovery of alphabetaT-cell counts about two months after transplant reportedly depended on only several hundred rapidly expanded clones that came from non-depleted graft cells. Over the following months the frequencies of hyperexpanded clones went down, and after one year T-cell counts and TCRbeta diversity were mostly credited to newly produced T cells.

The label giving this sample's treatment or condition can be read as: allogeneic hematopoietic cell transplantation with graft depleted of TCRalphabeta T cells and CD19 B cells. Transplant recipients were children who received TCRalphabeta/CD19-depleted allogeneic hematopoietic cell grafts. The CDR3 holds 16 amino acids from the cysteine to the phenylalanine. The only DNA kept is the CDR3, 48 bases in frame from the first base. From V the trimming removes 1 base and from J it removes 0 bases, while the gene matches leave 4 bases of the junction unaccounted for. Library method: PCR. The sequencer listed for this sample is Illumina HiSeq 2500. TCR libraries were prepared with molecular barcoding, using unique molecular identifiers to normalize TCRbeta repertoire quantification. TCRdb reran the public reads through fastp at Q25 and MiXCR, keeping productive beta chains. Under each unique CDR3 protein, matching rows form one entry showing the most common genes and DNA. The sample includes about 300,000 distinct CDR3 sequences, with 10% observed a single time. Together, the top ten hold less than 9% of the sample.

This receptor was obtained from a boy under two years old with acute myeloid leukemia, due to receive a stem cell transplant. The rearranged chain carries TRBV12-3 or TRBV12-4 and TRBJ2-3, with TRBD2 matching 7 junction bases. The sequencing used PBMCs, collected before TCRalphabeta/CD19-depleted stem cell transplant. The CDR3 protein sequence reads: CASSLGGLRSTDTQYF. The bases are TGTGCCAGCAGTTTAGGGGGACTACGAAGCACAGATACGCAGTATTTT.